These 25 T cell receptor beta chains originate from one sample sequenced in a study of post-analysis software for immune sequencing data. Points from the study as a whole: The five TRBV segments detected at higher frequency in patients than in controls included TRBV5-6, TRBV5-1 and TRBV20-1.

Built from TCR beta cDNA, the libraries had unique molecular identifiers in them. TCRdb itself ran the PCR reads through MiXCR, one entry per CDR3 protein. The data hold fewer than 850,000 distinct CDR3 sequences, with around 27% observed a single time. Their target antigens are unknown. Sequenced sample: blood. These TCRs come from a girl under 18 with multiple sclerosis.

Concerning this clonotype: A read error may produce the germline difference seen at one junction end. The chain has TRBV28 and TRBJ2-1; D is perhaps TRBD1 (6 bases). Looked up from germline, CDR1 is MDHEN and CDR2 is SYDVKM. CDR3 length: 17 amino acids. CDR3 sequence reads: CTSSPIISTGPSNEQFF. Here the CDR3 DNA reads TGTACCAGCAGCCCCATAATTTCGACAGGACCAAGCAATGAGCAGTTCTTC. The full variable domain, with the rest looked up from reference TRBV28 and TRBJ2-1, is DVKVTQSSRYLVKRTGEKVFLECVQDMDHENMFWYRQDPGLGLRLIYFSYDVKMKEKGDIPEGYSVSREKKERFSLILESASTNQTSMYLCTSSPIISTGPSNEQFFGPGTRLTVL.

In DNA form, the CDR3 reads TGTGCCATCAGTGAGTCCGGGGACACGGATGGTGGCTACACCTTC. Translation gives CAISESGDTDGGYTF. The gene calls are TRBV10-3 and TRBJ1-2; TRBD1 might be the D (6 bases). Germline CDR1 and CDR2: ENHRY and SYGVKD. The V and J ends lost 0 bases and 7 bases respectively, with 15 bases between them. The CDR3 spans 15 residues.

DNA of the CDR3: TGTGCCAGCAGCGTAGAGGCTAGCGGGAGCTACGAGCAGTACTTC. Protein sequence: CASSVEASGSYEQYF. The J gene is TRBJ2-7, the V gene TRBV9; 10 nucleotides agree with TRBD2. V trimming: 0 bases; J trimming: 3 bases; junction bases outside the gene matches: 3. Germline CDR1 and CDR2: SGDLS and YYNGEE. CDR3 size: 15 residues.

This clonotype has only a few counts. The chain uses TRBV20-1 and TRBJ1-6; the D gene is possibly TRBD1 (5 bases). Per the germline V gene, CDR1 is DFQATT and CDR2 is SNEGSKA (reference sequence). The CDR3 contains 16 residues. V was pared by 6 bases and J by 0 bases, with 15 bases between. The CDR3 coding sequence is TGCAGTGCCAGCGGGGACGGGAGCTCCTATAATTCACCCCTCCACTTT. This sequence encodes CSASGDGSSYNSPLHF.

This clonotype was recorded many times. The V and J genes are TRBV7-2 and TRBJ2-7; 11 positions agree with TRBD2. The V gene end was trimmed by 1 base and the J gene end by 4 bases; junction bases not matched to a gene: 3. CDR3 length: 15 residues. Germline V CDR1 and CDR2: SGHTA, FQGNSA. The CDR3 region has the DNA TGTGCCAGCAGCTTAGAGACTAGCGGGATTTACGAGCAGTACTTC. Amino acids: CASSLETSGIYEQYF.

The V and J genes are TRBV20-1 and TRBJ2-1; TRBD1 matches 7 bases. The germline gives CDR1 DFQATT, CDR2 SNEGSKA (reference sequence). J gave up 9 bases and V 6 bases, and 11 bases lay outside the gene matches. This CDR3 contains 13 residues. This chain's CDR3 is CSAHDRVLGEQFF. CDR3 nucleotide sequence: TGCAGTGCCCACGACAGGGTGCTGGGTGAGCAGTTCTTC.

This chain joins TRBV27 and TRBJ2-6; D remains unclear. V lost 8 bases to trimming and J lost 0 bases, with 5 bases between them. This CDR3 has 13 amino acids. The V gene's germline CDR1 is MNHEY and CDR2 SMNVEV (reference sequence). CDR3 in DNA: TGTGCCAGCCTTAACTCTGGGGCCAACGTCCTGACTTTC. Translated: CASLNSGANVLTF. The whole variable domain, remainder taken from reference TRBV27 and TRBJ2-6, is EAQVTQNPRYLITVTGKKLTVTCSQNMNHEYMSWYRQDPGLGLRQIYYSMNVEVTDKGDVPEGYKVSRKEKRNFPLILESPSPNQTSLYFCASLNSGANVLTFGAGSRLTVL.

There are a few counts of this clonotype. This chain links TRBV7-2 with TRBJ2-7; a weak D match, TRBD2 (5 bases). CDR1 and CDR2 (germline): SGHTA, FQGNSA. V gave up 2 bases and J gave up 5 bases, with 10 bases separating them. This CDR3 region has 13 residues. The CDR3 region is CASSLRTPHEQYF. CDR3 DNA sequence: TGTGCCAGCAGCTTAAGGACTCCTCACGAGCAGTACTTC. The full variable domain, in which reference TRBV7-2 and TRBJ2-7 provide the parts outside the CDR3, is GAGVSQSPSNKVTEKGKDVELRCDPISGHTALYWYRQSLGQGLEFLIYFQGNSAPDKSGLPSDRFSAERTGGSVSTLTIQRTQQEDSAVYLCASSLRTPHEQYFGPGTRLTVT.

The chain carries TRBV4-2 and TRBJ1-2; D possibly corresponds to TRBD1 (5 bases). Trimming left V 0 bases short and J 8 bases short, with 16 bases between. This CDR3 spans 15 amino acids. Germline V gene sequence: CDR1 LGHNA, CDR2 YNFKEQ. CDR3 bases: TGTGCCAGCAGCCAAGAGGGCAGGGAGAGGGAAGGCTACACCTTC. It yields the protein CASSQEGREREGYTF.

The V gene is TRBV7-2, the J gene TRBJ2-3, with 16 bases aligning to TRBD2. The CDR3 is 17 amino acids. Germline trimming cut 9 bases from V and 3 bases from J; bases unmatched to any gene: 9. The germline V gene has CDR1 SGHTA and CDR2 FQGNSA. CDR3 nucleotide sequence: TGTGCCAGTAGCGGGACTAGCGGGAGGGCGGGGACAGATACGCAGTATTTT. Its protein is CASSGTSGRAGTDTQYF.

The rearrangement joins TRBV20-1 to TRBJ2-3; 16 positions match TRBD2. V trimming: 1 base; J trimming: 4 bases; junction bases outside the gene matches: 5. From germline, CDR1 is DFQATT and CDR2 SNEGSKA (reference sequence). The CDR3 contains 17 residues. This chain's CDR3 is CSARAPGLAGGADTQYF. CDR3 in DNA: TGCAGTGCTAGAGCTCCGGGACTAGCGGGAGGGGCAGATACGCAGTATTTT.

This clonotype was seen a handful of times. V usage is TRBV6-6 and J usage is TRBJ1-1, with D perhaps TRBD1 (5 bases). Germline V lookup: CDR1 MNHNY, CDR2 SVGAGI (reference sequence). V lost 2 bases to trimming and J lost 8 bases, with 12 bases between them. The CDR3 is 13 residues long. This CDR3 reads CASSYLDGGEAFF. Written as DNA, the CDR3 is TGTGCCAGCAGTTACCTGGATGGGGGGGAAGCTTTCTTT.

The V call is TRBV7-2, the J call TRBJ2-1; D is unresolved. Trimming pared 1 base from V and 8 bases from J, leaving 18 bases between. The CDR3 totals 16 residues. Germline CDR1 and CDR2: SGHTA and FQGNSA. This CDR3 is CASSLDPGSSLYEQFF. Here the CDR3 DNA reads TGTGCCAGCAGCTTAGACCCCGGGTCATCTCTGTATGAGCAGTTCTTC.

This clonotype was counted a single time. Mismatch with germline at one junction end may stem from a read error. The chain couples TRBV10-3 to TRBJ2-7, with D hard to call. The end of the DNA is better explained by TRBJ2-5, so the J call may be wrong. From germline, CDR1 is ENHRY and CDR2 SYGVKD. The CDR3 consists of 13 residues. The DNA of the CDR3 is TGTGCCACCAGTGAGCCGCCATTGGAGACCCAGTACTTC. It codes for CATSEPPLETQYF.

Worth noting for this clonotype: At one boundary the junction diverges from the germline segment, which might be a read error. This chain connects TRBV20-1 to TRBJ1-5; unclear D gene. The CDR3 sequence is 14 residues long. Germline CDR1 reads DFQATT; CDR2 reads SNEGSKA (reference sequence). The CDR3 sequence is CSAEGRDSNQPRHF. The CDR3 coding sequence is TGCAGTGCTGAGGGTAGAGATAGCAATCAGCCCCGGCATTTT.

This clonotype was counted between two and nine times. The CDR3 DNA is TGTGCCAGCAGCTTCCAGATGAACACTGAAGCTTTCTTT. This codes for CASSFQMNTEAFF. The gene calls are TRBV7-9 and TRBJ1-1, with D unclear. Germline-derived CDR1 and CDR2 are SEHNR and FQNEAQ (reference sequence). With 3 bases removed from V and 0 bases from J, the gap between germline ends came to 5 bases. The CDR3 is 13 amino acids.

The chain joins TRBV6-1 to TRBJ1-1; 8 bases are shared with TRBD1. Germline loops: CDR1 MNHNS, CDR2 SASEGT. This CDR3 spans 15 amino acids. The trim removed 6 bases at V and 0 bases at J, leaving 6 bases unmatched. CDR3 bases: TGTGCCAGCAGCCCAGACAGGGGCGTGAACACTGAAGCTTTCTTT. Translating it yields CASSPDRGVNTEAFF.

This clonotype was detected a few times. V gene TRBV27 combines with J gene TRBJ2-1, with 9 bases matching TRBD2. J was trimmed by 3 bases and V by 6 bases; bases with no gene match: 9. Germline CDR1 and CDR2: MNHEY and SMNVEV (reference sequence). CDR3 length equals 16 residues. The CDR3 protein is CASSRVAGVVYNEQFF. Here the CDR3 DNA reads TGTGCCAGCAGCCGGGTAGCGGGAGTGGTCTACAATGAGCAGTTCTTC.

With respect to this clonotype: Given a much more abundant clone one base away, this may be a read error. The genes are TRBV4-3 and TRBJ2-3; D call uncertain. With 0 bases removed from V and 3 bases from J, the gap between germline ends came to 13 bases. This CDR3 spans 16 amino acids. Germline V gene data show CDR1 as LGHNA and CDR2 as YSLEER. This chain's CDR3 is CASSQDRRSSTDTQYF. The CDR3 DNA reads TGCGCCAGCAGCCAAGATCGGCGGAGTTCGACAGATACGCAGTATTTT.

A remark on this clonotype: One junction end disagrees with the germline gene, perhaps due to a read error. The chain has TRBV6-5 and TRBJ1-2; no definite D call. CDR1 is MNHEY, CDR2 SVGAGI, per germline. The CDR3 totals 13 residues. CDR3 DNA sequence: TGTGCCACCAAAGTAGCAGGTCGCTATGACTACACCTTC. Translating it yields CATKVAGRYDYTF.

This clonotype occurred a few times. The CDR3 bases are TGCAGTGCTAGAGTGGGACTAGCGGGAGGACCCAACGAGCAGTACTTC. Translating gives CSARVGLAGGPNEQYF. The chain recombines TRBV20-1 with TRBJ2-7; 15 bases fit TRBD2. Germline V gene data show CDR1 as DFQATT and CDR2 as SNEGSKA (reference sequence). The length of the CDR3 is 16 residues. V dropped 1 base and J dropped 5; count of bases not matched to a gene: 6.

This clonotype was recorded once. The rearrangement links TRBV20-1 to TRBJ2-3; 8 bases are a match to TRBD2. Trimming took 6 bases from V and 4 from J; bases not matched to a gene: 9. Germline V gives CDR1 DFQATT, CDR2 SNEGSKA (reference sequence). The CDR3 covers 14 residues. In DNA form, the CDR3 reads TGCAGTGCCCTGCCGGGACTAGGGGCAGATACGCAGTATTTT. Translation: CSALPGLGADTQYF.

This clonotype has only a few counts. The V and J genes are TRBV7-2 and TRBJ2-3; 15 positions match TRBD2. The CDR3 contains 18 residues. CDR1 and CDR2 from the germline V gene are SGHTA and FQGNSA. The V segment lost 5 bases and the J segment 1 base; nucleotides outside the gene matches: 7. The CDR3 nucleotides read TGTGCCAGCAGCCGACGGACTAGCGGGGGGGCCGGCACAGATACGCAGTATTTT. It specifies CASSRRTSGGAGTDTQYF.

The V call is TRBV28, the J call TRBJ2-7; no firm D call. Trimming shortened V by 3 bases and J by 0 bases, and 12 bases separated the two germline ends. The CDR3 is 15 amino acids. Germline V gene lookup returns CDR1 MDHEN and CDR2 SYDVKM. The CDR3: CASSLGQATSYEQYF. DNA for the CDR3: TGTGCCAGCAGTTTGGGTCAGGCCACCTCCTACGAGCAGTACTTC.

The J gene is TRBJ2-3, the V gene TRBV27; D unresolved. The germline CDR1 and CDR2 sequences are MNHEY and SMNVEV (reference sequence). With 6 bases removed from V and 5 bases from J, the gap between germline ends came to 21 bases. The CDR3 is 16 residues long. The CDR3: CASRPRGNRVRDTQYF. CDR3 sequence (DNA): TGTGCCAGCAGACCAAGAGGAAATAGGGTGAGAGATACGCAGTATTTT.